This T cell receptor (beta chain) was observed in a study of cytomegalovirus exposure and HLA in healthy donors. As to this clone: What it binds is unknown.

The PCR had 60 Vbeta and 13 Jbeta primers. Clones were read by immunoSEQ multiplex PCR, and TCRdb kept only the in-frame ones, dropping some. The sample records about 160,000 clones, around 77% being singletons. Study observations and caveats: The majority of TCR sequences were rare, yet some public TCRs appeared in many donors. An analysis that was carried out later associated 16,000 or so TCR beta sequences with HLA alleles at 0.05 false discovery rate. The Asian-associated ancestry cluster reportedly had fewer N-insertions than the approximately 650-donor mean in a later analysis. More than 150 TCR beta chains were listed as cytomegalovirus-associated.

The TCR comes from a man aged 50-59 years in good health and CMV-seropositive. Sequencing was carried out using PBMCs.

CDR3 coding DNA: TGTGCCAGCAGTTACCAGCGGGGGGCCTACAATGAGCAGTTCTTC. This sequence encodes CASSYQRGAYNEQFF. This chain uses TRBV6-5 with TRBJ2-1; 9 positions agree with TRBD2. J gave up 2 bases and V 2 bases, and 1 base lay outside the gene matches. Germline V gene data show CDR1 as MNHEY and CDR2 as SVGAGI. This CDR3 is built from 15 residues.